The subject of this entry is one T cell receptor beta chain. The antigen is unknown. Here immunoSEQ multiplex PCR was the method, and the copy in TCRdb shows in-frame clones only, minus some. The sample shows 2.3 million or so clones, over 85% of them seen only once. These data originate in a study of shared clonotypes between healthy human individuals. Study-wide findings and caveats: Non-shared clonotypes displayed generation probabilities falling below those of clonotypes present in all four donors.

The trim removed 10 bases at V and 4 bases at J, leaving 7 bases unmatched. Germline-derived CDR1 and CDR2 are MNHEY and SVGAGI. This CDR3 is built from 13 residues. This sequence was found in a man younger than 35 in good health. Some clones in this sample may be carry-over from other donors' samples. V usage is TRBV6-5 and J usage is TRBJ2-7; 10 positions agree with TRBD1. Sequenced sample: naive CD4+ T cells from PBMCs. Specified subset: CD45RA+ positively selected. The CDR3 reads CATHRTGGYEQYF. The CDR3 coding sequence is TGTGCCACCCATAGGACAGGGGGATACGAGCAGTACTTC.